These T cell receptor beta chains were read from a single sample in a study of cytomegalovirus exposure and HLA in healthy donors. The repertoire was sequenced with immunoSEQ multiplex PCR; TCRdb's copy has only in-frame clones and lacks some. The sample holds about 130,000 clones, 65% to 75% seen once. The material sequenced was PBMCs. The receptor set was obtained from a woman in her forties or fifties in good health and CMV-seropositive. Both conserved end residues are part of each CDR3. Fields, in order: V gene, J gene, D gene, clone size, CDR3 protein, CDR3 DNA. The D gene is left open where the match is weak. Clone size is shown for a subset of rows, as once, few, many or a class of expanded clone.

v_call: TRBV5-1
j_call: TRBJ2-5
d_call: TRBD2
clone_size: -
cdr3_aa: CASSSLAEQETQYF
cdr3_nt: TGCGCCAGCAGCTCCCTAGCGGAACAAGAGACCCAGTACTTC

v_call: TRBV4-1
j_call: TRBJ2-7
d_call: -
clone_size: -
cdr3_aa: CASSISITGEQYF
cdr3_nt: TGCGCCAGCAGCATAAGTATCACAGGCGAGCAGTACTTC

v_call: TRBV5-1
j_call: TRBJ2-5
d_call: TRBD1
clone_size: -
cdr3_aa: CASSPNRGQETQYF
cdr3_nt: TGCGCCAGCAGCCCTAACAGGGGGCAAGAGACCCAGTACTTC

v_call: TRBV28
j_call: TRBJ1-3
d_call: TRBD1
clone_size: once
cdr3_aa: CASSLSGRGYTIYF
cdr3_nt: TGTGCCAGCAGTTTATCGGGCAGGGGGTACACCATATATTTT

v_call: TRBV6-5
j_call: TRBJ1-1
d_call: -
clone_size: many
cdr3_aa: CASSYGRTQIF
cdr3_nt: TGTGCCAGCAGTTACGGCCGGACTCAAATCTTT

v_call: TRBV18
j_call: TRBJ2-7
d_call: -
clone_size: few
cdr3_aa: CASTTGLVRDRQYF
cdr3_nt: TGTGCCAGCACAACCGGTCTTGTCCGGGATAGGCAGTACTTC

v_call: TRBV7-6
j_call: TRBJ1-4
d_call: -
clone_size: -
cdr3_aa: CASSLEGAGGNEKLFF
cdr3_nt: TGTGCCAGCAGCTTAGAGGGTGCGGGGGGGAATGAAAAACTGTTTTTT

v_call: TRBV7-9
j_call: TRBJ2-5
d_call: TRBD2
clone_size: -
cdr3_aa: CASSLMEAGQETQYF
cdr3_nt: TGTGCCAGCAGCTTAATGGAAGCGGGGCAAGAGACCCAGTACTTC

v_call: TRBV6-5
j_call: TRBJ2-7
d_call: TRBD1
clone_size: -
cdr3_aa: CASQGGNQYEQYF
cdr3_nt: TGTGCCAGCCAAGGGGGCAATCAATACGAGCAGTACTTC

v_call: TRBV2
j_call: TRBJ2-7
d_call: -
clone_size: -
cdr3_aa: CASSEIRGVEQYF
cdr3_nt: TGTGCCAGCAGTGAAATCAGGGGGGTTGAGCAGTACTTC

v_call: TRBV6-6
j_call: TRBJ1-6
d_call: TRBD1
clone_size: -
cdr3_aa: CASSPPTGGNSPLHF
cdr3_nt: TGTGCCAGCAGTCCGCCCACAGGGGGTAATTCACCCCTCCACTTT

v_call: TRBV11-1
j_call: TRBJ1-1
d_call: -
clone_size: -
cdr3_aa: CASSGRDGHTEAFF
cdr3_nt: TGTGCCAGCAGCGGGAGGGACGGACACACTGAAGCTTTCTTT

v_call: TRBV5-6
j_call: TRBJ2-7
d_call: TRBD2
clone_size: -
cdr3_aa: CASSPGGVVYEQYF
cdr3_nt: TGTGCCAGCAGCCCGGGGGGGGTTGTTTACGAGCAGTACTTC

v_call: TRBV4-1
j_call: TRBJ2-1
d_call: TRBD2
clone_size: once
cdr3_aa: CASSQGGGGTYNEQFF
cdr3_nt: TGCGCCAGCAGCCAAGGCGGCGGGGGGACCTACAATGAGCAGTTCTTC

v_call: TRBV19
j_call: TRBJ1-5
d_call: -
clone_size: -
cdr3_aa: CASQPRGQPQHF
cdr3_nt: TGTGCCAGTCAACCGCGGGGGCAGCCCCAGCATTTT

v_call: TRBV5-6
j_call: TRBJ2-5
d_call: TRBD1
clone_size: -
cdr3_aa: CANETGKEETQYF
cdr3_nt: TGTGCCAACGAGACAGGGAAAGAAGAGACCCAGTACTTC

v_call: TRBV6-1
j_call: TRBJ1-2
d_call: -
clone_size: -
cdr3_aa: CASSETTNYGYTF
cdr3_nt: TGTGCCAGCAGTGAGACTACTAACTATGGCTACACCTTC

v_call: TRBV2
j_call: TRBJ1-2
d_call: TRBD1
clone_size: -
cdr3_aa: CASQLEGAVGYTF
cdr3_nt: TGTGCCAGCCAACTGGAGGGGGCCGTCGGCTACACCTTC

v_call: TRBV2
j_call: TRBJ1-6
d_call: -
clone_size: -
cdr3_aa: CASSESREVSPLHF
cdr3_nt: TGTGCCAGCAGTGAATCCAGGGAAGTCTCACCCCTCCACTTT

v_call: TRBV6-6
j_call: TRBJ1-5
d_call: TRBD1
clone_size: few
cdr3_aa: CASKDRSSNQPQHF
cdr3_nt: TGTGCCAGCAAGGACAGGAGTTCCAATCAGCCCCAGCATTTT

v_call: TRBV19
j_call: TRBJ2-7
d_call: -
clone_size: -
cdr3_aa: CASSKPGLSSYEQYF
cdr3_nt: TGTGCCAGTAGTAAACCGGGACTGAGCTCCTACGAGCAGTACTTC

v_call: TRBV11-2
j_call: TRBJ1-2
d_call: -
clone_size: -
cdr3_aa: CASSSRTSYGYTF
cdr3_nt: TGTGCCAGCAGCTCGCGGACTAGCTATGGCTACACCTTC

v_call: TRBV4-1
j_call: TRBJ1-2
d_call: TRBD1
clone_size: once
cdr3_aa: CASSQDRTRTGKDRGYTF
cdr3_nt: TGCGCCAGCAGCCAAGACAGAACGCGGACAGGGAAAGACAGAGGCTACACCTTC

v_call: TRBV10-2
j_call: TRBJ1-1
d_call: TRBD1
clone_size: -
cdr3_aa: CASSESDRGIEAFF
cdr3_nt: TGCGCCAGCAGTGAGTCTGACAGGGGGATTGAAGCTTTCTTT

v_call: TRBV4-1
j_call: TRBJ2-1
d_call: -
clone_size: -
cdr3_aa: CASSSRREQFF
cdr3_nt: TGCGCCAGCAGCTCGCGCCGGGAGCAGTTCTTC

v_call: TRBV5-1
j_call: TRBJ1-4
d_call: TRBD1
clone_size: -
cdr3_aa: CASSSGQANEKLFF
cdr3_nt: TGCGCCAGCAGCTCGGGACAGGCTAATGAAAAACTGTTTTTT

v_call: TRBV10-2
j_call: TRBJ2-5
d_call: -
clone_size: -
cdr3_aa: CASSERAGPRQETQYF
cdr3_nt: TGCGCCAGCAGTGAGAGGGCGGGACCTCGACAAGAGACCCAGTACTTC

v_call: TRBV5-4
j_call: TRBJ2-5
d_call: -
clone_size: -
cdr3_aa: CASSLVPGTGETQYF
cdr3_nt: TGTGCCAGCAGCTTGGTGCCGGGTACGGGAGAGACCCAGTACTTC

v_call: TRBV4-2
j_call: TRBJ1-5
d_call: TRBD1
clone_size: few
cdr3_aa: CASSPQHDRGSNQPQHF
cdr3_nt: TGTGCCAGCAGCCCCCAACACGACAGGGGCAGCAATCAGCCCCAGCATTTT

v_call: TRBV7-9
j_call: TRBJ2-7
d_call: -
clone_size: -
cdr3_aa: CASSQRTGREQYF
cdr3_nt: TGCGCCAGCAGCCAACGAACAGGTCGCGAGCAGTACTTC

v_call: TRBV6-1
j_call: TRBJ2-5
d_call: TRBD1
clone_size: -
cdr3_aa: CASSARTGAAETQYF
cdr3_nt: TGTGCCAGCAGTGCGAGGACAGGGGCGGCGGAGACCCAGTACTTC

v_call: TRBV6-5
j_call: TRBJ2-2
d_call: -
clone_size: -
cdr3_aa: CASSYSIRLGTGELFF
cdr3_nt: TGTGCCAGCAGTTACTCGATCAGGCTGGGCACCGGGGAGCTGTTTTTT

v_call: TRBV9
j_call: TRBJ2-2
d_call: TRBD2
clone_size: few
cdr3_aa: CASESSGGNTGELFF
cdr3_nt: TGTGCCAGTGAATCTAGCGGGGGGAACACCGGGGAGCTGTTTTTT

v_call: TRBV5-1
j_call: TRBJ2-7
d_call: -
clone_size: -
cdr3_aa: CASSLSSPGTYEQYF
cdr3_nt: TGCGCCAGCAGCTTATCATCTCCAGGCACCTACGAGCAGTACTTC

v_call: TRBV10-3
j_call: TRBJ2-3
d_call: -
clone_size: -
cdr3_aa: CAISFSGTTDTQYF
cdr3_nt: TGTGCCATCAGTTTCTCAGGAACCACAGATACGCAGTATTTT

v_call: TRBV11-2
j_call: TRBJ2-5
d_call: TRBD1
clone_size: few
cdr3_aa: CASSPPGQGVGGRETQYF
cdr3_nt: TGTGCCAGCAGCCCACCGGGACAGGGTGTGGGTGGCAGGGAGACCCAGTACTTC

v_call: TRBV5-4
j_call: TRBJ2-5
d_call: TRBD1
clone_size: -
cdr3_aa: CASSLDGQGEETQYF
cdr3_nt: TGTGCCAGCAGCTTGGACGGACAGGGAGAAGAGACCCAGTACTTC

v_call: TRBV19
j_call: TRBJ2-5
d_call: -
clone_size: -
cdr3_aa: CASRLSDQETQYF
cdr3_nt: TGTGCCAGTAGACTCAGCGACCAAGAGACCCAGTACTTC

v_call: TRBV9
j_call: TRBJ2-2
d_call: -
clone_size: -
cdr3_aa: CASSVTTANTGELFF
cdr3_nt: TGTGCCAGCAGCGTGACGACTGCTAACACCGGGGAGCTGTTTTTT

v_call: TRBV5-8
j_call: TRBJ1-4
d_call: -
clone_size: -
cdr3_aa: CASSPGFNEKLFF
cdr3_nt: TGTGCCAGCAGCCCGGGTTTTAATGAAAAACTGTTTTTT

v_call: TRBV19
j_call: TRBJ2-5
d_call: -
clone_size: -
cdr3_aa: CATSERGMETQYF
cdr3_nt: TGTGCCACCAGCGAAAGAGGGATGGAGACCCAGTACTTC

v_call: TRBV4-2
j_call: TRBJ1-1
d_call: TRBD1
clone_size: -
cdr3_aa: CASSPGTGNTEAFF
cdr3_nt: TGTGCCAGCAGTCCCGGGACAGGGAACACTGAAGCTTTCTTT

v_call: TRBV6-6
j_call: TRBJ1-3
d_call: TRBD1
clone_size: -
cdr3_aa: CASSRSGTAGNTIYF
cdr3_nt: TGTGCCAGCAGTCGAAGTGGGACAGCTGGAAACACCATATATTTT

v_call: TRBV12-5
j_call: TRBJ2-1
d_call: TRBD2
clone_size: -
cdr3_aa: CASGLARTSGGPYNEQFF
cdr3_nt: TGTGCTAGTGGTTTGGCCCGGACTAGCGGGGGGCCCTACAATGAGCAGTTCTTC

v_call: TRBV5-5
j_call: TRBJ2-7
d_call: -
clone_size: -
cdr3_aa: CASSLGGTIYEQYF
cdr3_nt: TGTGCCAGCAGCTTGGGGGGGACAATTTACGAGCAGTACTTC

v_call: TRBV10-3
j_call: TRBJ2-7
d_call: TRBD2
clone_size: -
cdr3_aa: CAISERGEQYF
cdr3_nt: TGTGCCATAAGTGAGCGGGGCGAGCAGTACTTC

v_call: TRBV7-9
j_call: TRBJ1-2
d_call: -
clone_size: -
cdr3_aa: CASSLGASADYGYTF
cdr3_nt: TGTGCCAGCAGCTTAGGAGCAAGTGCCGACTATGGCTACACCTTC

v_call: TRBV19
j_call: TRBJ2-7
d_call: -
clone_size: once
cdr3_aa: CASSMTVESYEQYF
cdr3_nt: TGTGCCAGTAGTATGACAGTTGAATCCTACGAGCAGTACTTC

v_call: TRBV19
j_call: TRBJ1-6
d_call: TRBD1
clone_size: -
cdr3_aa: CASKRTGLSSYNSPLHF
cdr3_nt: TGTGCCAGTAAAAGGACAGGCCTGAGCTCCTATAATTCACCCCTCCACTTT

v_call: TRBV7-9
j_call: TRBJ1-6
d_call: -
clone_size: -
cdr3_aa: CASSSGTLGDYSPLHF
cdr3_nt: TGTGCCAGCAGCTCGGGGACTCTGGGGGATTATTCACCCCTCCACTTT

v_call: TRBV11-3
j_call: TRBJ2-7
d_call: TRBD2
clone_size: -
cdr3_aa: CASSARGGSEQYF
cdr3_nt: TGTGCCAGCAGCGCCCGGGGGGGGAGCGAGCAGTACTTC

v_call: TRBV7-8
j_call: TRBJ1-2
d_call: -
clone_size: once
cdr3_aa: CASSHPDSRANYGYTF
cdr3_nt: TGTGCCAGCAGCCACCCTGACAGCCGAGCTAACTATGGCTACACCTTC